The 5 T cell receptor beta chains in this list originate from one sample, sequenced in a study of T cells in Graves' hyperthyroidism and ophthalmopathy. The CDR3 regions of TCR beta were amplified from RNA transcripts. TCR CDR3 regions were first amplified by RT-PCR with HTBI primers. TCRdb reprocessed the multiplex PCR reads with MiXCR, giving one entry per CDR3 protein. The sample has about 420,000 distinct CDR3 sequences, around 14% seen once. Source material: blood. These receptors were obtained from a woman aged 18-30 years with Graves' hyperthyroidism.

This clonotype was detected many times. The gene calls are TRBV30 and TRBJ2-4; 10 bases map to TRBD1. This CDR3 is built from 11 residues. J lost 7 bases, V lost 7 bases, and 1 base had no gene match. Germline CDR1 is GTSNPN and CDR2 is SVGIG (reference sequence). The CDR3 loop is CALDRGNIQYF. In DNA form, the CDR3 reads TGTGCCTTGGACAGGGGGAACATTCAGTACTTC.

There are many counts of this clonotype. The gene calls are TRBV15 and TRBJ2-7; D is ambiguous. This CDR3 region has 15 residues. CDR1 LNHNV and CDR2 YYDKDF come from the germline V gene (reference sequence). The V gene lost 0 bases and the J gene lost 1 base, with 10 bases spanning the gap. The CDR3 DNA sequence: TGTGCCACCAGCAGAGAAAGGAAGGTTTCCTACGAGCAGTACTTC. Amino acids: CATSRERKVSYEQYF.

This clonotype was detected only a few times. The CDR3 here is CAISQGLPNYGYTF. Written as DNA, the CDR3 is TGTGCCATCTCACAGGGGTTGCCTAACTATGGCTACACCTTC. The chain recombines TRBV10-3 with TRBJ1-2; 7 bases map to TRBD1. The J segment lost 0 bases and the V segment lost 8 bases, leaving 6 bases of the junction unmatched. The V gene's germline CDR1 is ENHRY and CDR2 SYGVKD. This CDR3 spans 14 amino acids.

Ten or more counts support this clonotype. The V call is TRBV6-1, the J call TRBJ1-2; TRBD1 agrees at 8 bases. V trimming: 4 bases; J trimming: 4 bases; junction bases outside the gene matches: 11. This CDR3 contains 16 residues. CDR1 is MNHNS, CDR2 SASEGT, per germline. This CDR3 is CASSVNGQGSSYGYTF. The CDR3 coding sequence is TGTGCCAGCAGTGTGAATGGACAGGGATCATCCTATGGCTACACCTTC.

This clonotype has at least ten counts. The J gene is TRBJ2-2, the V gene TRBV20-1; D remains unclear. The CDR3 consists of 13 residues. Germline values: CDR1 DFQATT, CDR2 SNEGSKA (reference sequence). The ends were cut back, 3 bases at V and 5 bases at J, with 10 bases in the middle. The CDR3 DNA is TGCAGTGCTAGGTCGATCGGGACCGGGGAGCTGTTTTTT. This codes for CSARSIGTGELFF.